The clone carrying this T cell receptor beta chain was seen more than once but under ten times. Its target is unknown. Donors sampled were nominally healthy, though unrecorded immune exposures were likely. With 5 bases clipped from V and 7 bases from J, the junction kept 10 bases outside the gene matches. This CDR3 contains 15 residues. Germline V gene data show CDR1 as SGHAT and CDR2 as FQNNGV. The data were obtained in a study of cytomegalovirus exposure and HLA in healthy donors. Findings and limits, study-wide: Using a false discovery rate of 0.05, a later analysis showed that fewer than 20,000 TCR beta sequences were associated with HLA alleles.

It was with 60 Vbeta and 13 Jbeta primers that the PCR ran. Only in-frame clones appear in the TCRdb table, and some are missing; sequencing was by immunoSEQ multiplex PCR. The sample lists 130,000 or so clones; around 69% were seen once. The chain joins TRBV11-2 to TRBJ2-1; 8 nucleotides align to TRBD1. The sequencing input was PBMCs. This TCR was sampled from a woman aged 40 to 50 in good health and CMV-seropositive. DNA for the CDR3: TGTGCCAGCAGCCCCGCCCGGACAGGGATGAATGAGCAGTTCTTC. It is translated as CASSPARTGMNEQFF.